This note documents a single T cell receptor (beta chain) sequence. Its antigen is as yet unknown. The data are from a study of T cells after yellow fever vaccination. Template-switching 5'RACE yielded the TCR cDNA; a universal primer site and UMIs were added in the process. One entry per CDR3 protein, called by TCRdb with MiXCR from the 5' RACE reads. In the table there are 500,000 to 550,000 distinct CDR3 sequences, 20% to 25% of which are singletons. Findings of the study overall: Post-booster repertoires contained most primary-vaccination clones again (96% CD4, approximately 86% CD8). The secondary response was weaker, and its peak arrived faster, on day 5 versus 15. Contaminants from the bulk population, in the form of abundant clonotypes, could be found in FACS-sorted repertoires.

The sequences come from PBMCs, collected around 3 weeks after the first yellow fever vaccination. This TCR derives from a man aged 18 to 29 who received the YFV17D yellow fever vaccine.

The DNA for the CDR3 is TGTGCCAGCAGTTTAAATACTGTGCCAGAAAACAATGAGCAGTTCTTC. This translates into CASSLNTVPENNEQFF. This chain connects TRBV12-3 or TRBV12-4 to TRBJ2-1, with D uncertain. This CDR3 spans 16 amino acids. V was shortened by 2 bases and J by 5 bases, with 16 bases between the two germline ends.